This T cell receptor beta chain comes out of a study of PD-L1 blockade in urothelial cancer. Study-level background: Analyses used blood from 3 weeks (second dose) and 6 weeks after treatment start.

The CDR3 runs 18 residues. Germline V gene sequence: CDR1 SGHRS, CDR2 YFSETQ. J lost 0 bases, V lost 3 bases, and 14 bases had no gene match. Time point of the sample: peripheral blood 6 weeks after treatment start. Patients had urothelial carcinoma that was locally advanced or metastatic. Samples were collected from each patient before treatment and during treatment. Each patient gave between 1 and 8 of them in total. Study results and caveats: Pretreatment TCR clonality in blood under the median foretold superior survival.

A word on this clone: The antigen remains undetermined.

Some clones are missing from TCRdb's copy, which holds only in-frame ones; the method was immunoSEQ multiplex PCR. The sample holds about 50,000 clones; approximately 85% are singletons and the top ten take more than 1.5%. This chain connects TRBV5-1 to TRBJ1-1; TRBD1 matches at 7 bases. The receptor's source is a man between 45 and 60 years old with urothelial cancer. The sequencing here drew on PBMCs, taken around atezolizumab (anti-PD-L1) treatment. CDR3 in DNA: TGCGCCAGCAGCTCGTTCGGAGACAGGGCCCTCATGAACACTGAAGCTTTCTTT. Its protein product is CASSSFGDRALMNTEAFF.